This record covers a single T cell receptor beta chain. The data are from a study of blood T cell repertoires in COVID-19. Across the study: From T cells, B-cell-depleted T cells, or PBMCs came the material, which was cDNA or gDNA.

Generated by immunoSEQ multiplex PCR, the TCRdb table keeps only in-frame clones and is missing some. The sample has 250,000 to 300,000 clones; over 70% are singletons. The CDR3 is 15 amino acids. V shed 1 base and J 9 bases; nucleotides not matched to a gene: 7. CDR1 SGHTA and CDR2 FQGTGA come from the germline V gene. Seattle's enrolled individuals joined amid active infection and were then monitored longitudinally. The sequenced sample consisted of peripheral blood. This TCR came from an older woman with COVID-19, enrolled during active disease. The chain employs TRBV7-3 and TRBJ2-1; 9 positions match TRBD2. The CDR3 is CASSLKVAGVGEQFF. The DNA for the CDR3 is TGTGCCAGCAGCTTAAAGGTAGCGGGAGTCGGTGAGCAGTTCTTC. The entire variable domain, with the rest obtained from reference TRBV7-3 and TRBJ2-1, is as follows: GAGVSQTPSNKVTEKGKYVELRCDPISGHTALYWYRQSLGQGPEFLIYFQGTGAADDSGLPNDRFFAVRPEGSVSTLKIQRTERGDSAVYLCASSLKVAGVGEQFFGPGTRLTVL.